One sample yielded the 8 T cell receptor beta chains listed below, sequenced in a study of response to subunit inactivated influenza vaccine. TCRdb reprocessed the RT-PCR reads with MiXCR, giving one entry per CDR3 protein. The sample shows roughly 710,000 distinct CDR3 sequences, 14% of them seen only once. The specimen comprised PBMCs from blood, sampled less than 15 days before vaccination. The receptors here all came from a man between 45 and 60 years old who received an inactivated influenza vaccine.

This clonotype was picked up a small number of times. This sequence joins TRBV6-2 or TRBV6-3 and TRBJ2-4; the match to TRBD1 covers 8 bases. This CDR3 is 15 amino acids long. Germline lookup yields CDR1 MNHEY and CDR2 SVGEGT. V was pared by 5 bases and J by 0 bases, with 3 bases of the junction left unmatched. The CDR3 region has the DNA TGTGCCAGCAGTCCTCAGGGGGCAGCCAAAAACATTCAGTACTTC. Its translation: CASSPQGAAKNIQYF.

CDR3 bases: TGCGCCAGCAGCCAAGAAGAAGGGGACAAACCCACAGATACGCAGTATTTT. Its translation: CASSQEEGDKPTDTQYF. The chain is built from TRBV4-1 and TRBJ2-3; a weak D match, TRBD1 (6 bases). This CDR3 has 17 amino acids. Looked up from germline, CDR1 is MGHRA and CDR2 is YSYEKL. V lost 0 bases, J lost 2 bases, and 15 bases lay in between.

This clonotype was seen only a few times. V is TRBV2 and J is TRBJ2-1; D tentatively fits TRBD1 or TRBD2 (6 bases each). Germline V gene data show CDR1 as SNHLY and CDR2 as FYNNEI. This CDR3 has 12 amino acids. V was pared by 6 bases and J by 10 bases, with 13 bases between. The CDR3 here is CASSGGQREQFF. CDR3 DNA: TGTGCCAGCAGCGGGGGCCAGAGGGAGCAGTTCTTC. The full variable domain, rest sourced from reference TRBV2 and TRBJ2-1, is EPEVTQTPSHQVTQMGQEVILRCVPISNHLYFYWYRQILGQKVEFLVSFYNNEISEKSEIFDDQFSVERPDGSNFTLKIRSTKLEDSAMYFCASSGGQREQFFGPGTRLTVL.

This clonotype has more than one count but fewer than ten. At one of its ends the junction is not consistent with the germline gene, which may arise from a read error. The genes are TRBV7-2 and TRBJ2-1, with 7 bases matching TRBD2. Per germline, CDR1 SGHTA and CDR2 FQGNSA. The CDR3 length is 15 residues. CDR3 in amino acids: CASSQLAKVYNEQFF. CDR3 in DNA: TGTGCTAGCAGCCAACTAGCGAAAGTTTACAATGAGCAGTTCTTC.

The chain carries TRBV12-3 or TRBV12-4 and TRBJ2-2; the match to TRBD1 covers 9 bases. V was pared by 5 bases and J by 3 bases, with 10 bases of the junction left unmatched. There are 17 residues in the CDR3. As DNA, the CDR3 is TGTGCCAGCAGTGGCTACTTGACAGGGGGGCACACCGGGGAGCTGTTTTTT. This gives the protein CASSGYLTGGHTGELFF.

This clonotype was seen only a few times. This sequence joins TRBV6-4 and TRBJ2-1, with 7 bases fitting TRBD2. The CDR3 has 19 residues. V lost 6 bases, J lost 7 bases, and 24 bases stayed unmatched. Germline-derived CDR1 and CDR2 are MRHNA and SNTAGT. The CDR3 nucleotides are TGTGCCAGCAGCGACACGTTGTTCGCGGGGGAGAGACCTTGGAATGAGCAGTTCTTC. It is translated as CASSDTLFAGERPWNEQFF.

This clonotype was recorded a few times. The V and J genes are TRBV20-1 and TRBJ2-4, with a tentative D call TRBD1 (5 bases). CDR1 DFQATT and CDR2 SNEGSKA come from the germline V gene (reference sequence). Trimming left V 3 bases short and J 0 bases short, with 12 bases between. The CDR3 length is 15 residues. The CDR3 sequence is CSASSMGLAKNIQYF. CDR3 bases: TGCAGTGCTAGTTCGATGGGGCTAGCCAAAAACATTCAGTACTTC.

This clonotype showed up just a few times. This chain uses TRBV12-3 or TRBV12-4 with TRBJ2-7, with a possible D match to TRBD2 (5 bases). This CDR3 spans 15 amino acids. V lost 5 bases and J lost 3, with 17 bases in between. The CDR3 reads CASSIGPPEVYEQYF. CDR3 nucleotide sequence: TGTGCCAGCAGTATAGGACCTCCGGAGGTCTACGAGCAGTACTTC.